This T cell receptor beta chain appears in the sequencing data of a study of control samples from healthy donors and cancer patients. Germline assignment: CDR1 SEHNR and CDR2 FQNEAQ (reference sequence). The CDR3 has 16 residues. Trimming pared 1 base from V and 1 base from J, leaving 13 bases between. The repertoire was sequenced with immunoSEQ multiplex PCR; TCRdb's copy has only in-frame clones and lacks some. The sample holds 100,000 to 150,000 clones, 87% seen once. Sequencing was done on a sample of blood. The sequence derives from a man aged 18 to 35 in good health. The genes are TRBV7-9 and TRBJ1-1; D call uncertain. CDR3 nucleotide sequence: TGTGCCAGCAGCTTAGAACAGTGGCGCGAGAACACTGAAGCTTTCTTT. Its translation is CASSLEQWRENTEAFF.